Below, one TCR beta chain is given with its context. Its antigen is still unknown. The sample comes from a study of response to subunit inactivated influenza vaccine. Study results and caveats: Each seasonal influenza vaccination recruits few new T cells, the authors suggested.

TCRdb passed the RT-PCR reads through MiXCR, listing each CDR3 protein once. The sample contains fewer than 650,000 distinct CDR3 sequences, 10% to 15% of which appear only once. Here the sequenced sample was PBMCs from blood, taken 35 to 45 days after vaccination. The receptor comes from a middle-aged man who received an inactivated influenza vaccine.

CDR3 in DNA: TGTGCCTGGAGTGTACTTTCGGAGACAGGGTCTGCTCTTAGGTTAGTATGTGAGCAGTTCTTC. This sequence encodes CAWSVLSETGSALRLVCEQFF. The chain uses TRBV30 and TRBJ2-1; 7 bases are a match to TRBD1. Germline V gives CDR1 GTSNPN, CDR2 SVGIG (reference sequence). The ends lost 0 bases at V and 9 bases at J; junction bases unmatched: 29. CDR3 length: 21 residues.